The clone carrying this T cell receptor (beta chain) showed up many times. A junction end diverges from the germline sequence, so it may reflect a read error. This record comes from a study of human T cells and chemical hapten exposure. The overall study: Patients were given diphenylcyclopropenone on the scalp weekly across the roughly 25-week study.

TCRdb reprocessed the RACE reads with MiXCR, giving one entry per CDR3 protein. The repertoire has over 55,000 distinct CDR3 sequences, around 10% of them found once; the top ten carry 1.4%. The CDR3 is made up of 11 amino acids. Germline-derived CDR1 and CDR2 are SGHVS and FQNEAQ. Time point specified: patch test 3, about 24 weeks after DPC sensitization. As for treatment: therapeutic diphenylcyclopropenone sensitization with weekly scalp DPC. J is TRBJ2-3 and V is TRBV7-8; D ambiguous. The specimen was whole blood, collected in connection with sensitization to the hapten diphenylcyclopropenone (DPC). This sequence originates from a woman aged 50 to 60 with alopecia areata. Some clones in this sample may be carry-over from other donors' samples. CDR3 nucleotides: TGTGCCAGCAGCTCCCGTCAGGCCCCTACTTTT. Encoded protein: CASSSRQAPTF.